This TCR beta chain was recorded in a study of identical twins. Study results and caveats: Insertions were reduced in abundant cord blood beta clonotypes but not in memory repertoires.

All of the donors were Caucasians in good health. Germline CDR1 SQVTM, CDR2 ANQGSEA. V lost 1 base to trimming and J lost 3 bases; unmatched junction nucleotides: 9. The CDR3 covers 16 residues. TCRdb reanalysed the 5' RACE reads using MiXCR and keeps one entry per CDR3 protein. This table holds about 240,000 distinct CDR3 sequences, 10% to 15% found once. There are many counts of this clonotype. No antigen is known for it. The sample also formed part of further work on yellow fever vaccine responses in identical twins.

V usage is TRBV29-1 and J usage is TRBJ2-1; 7 bases match TRBD2. The sample taken for sequencing was memory (CD45RO+) T cells sorted from blood. The TCR sequence derives from a woman under 30 in good health. CDR3 sequence: CSVEGARREFYNEQFF. The DNA for the CDR3 is TGCAGCGTTGAAGGGGCGCGGCGGGAGTTCTACAATGAGCAGTTCTTC.